This section outlines one T cell receptor (beta chain) sequence together with its context. Germline CDR1 is MNHEY and CDR2 is SMNVEV (reference sequence). The CDR3 runs to 15 residues. V lost 4 bases and J lost 0; bases outside the gene matches: 4. Authors' analysis steps: From reference gene primer amplification, estimates of nucleated cell counts were derived. Profiled with immunoSEQ multiplex PCR; TCRdb holds only in-frame clones, not every one. V, J and clone size derive from that table, while D and trimming were established from the DNA sequence. Altogether about 190,000 clones are present, roughly 90% being singletons, with the ten largest covering roughly 0.6%. The data belong to a study of blood T cell repertoires in COVID-19. Study at large: Italy, Spain and the United States were the sources of the convalescent and acute COVID-19 samples. Sample material is recorded as cDNA or gDNA derived from T cells, B-cell-depleted T cells, or PBMCs.

This receptor was obtained from a man aged 45-65 years with acute or convalescent COVID-19. The sample taken for sequencing was peripheral blood. The J gene is TRBJ2-7, the V gene TRBV27; TRBD2 aligns across 9 bases. CDR3: CASSWSGGTSYEQYF. DNA of the CDR3: TGTGCCAGCAGTTGGAGCGGGGGGACCTCCTACGAGCAGTACTTC.